Sequencing of this TCR beta chain was carried out in a study of cytomegalovirus exposure and HLA in healthy donors. The CDR3 length is 14 residues. The V gene end was trimmed by 4 bases and the J gene end by 1 base; junction bases not matched to a gene: 4. Germline values: CDR1 SGHRS, CDR2 YFSETQ. Here immunoSEQ multiplex PCR was the method, and the copy in TCRdb shows in-frame clones only, minus some. This table has 95,000 to 150,000 clones, over 75% appearing once. Sequencing input: PBMCs. The rearrangement links TRBV5-1 to TRBJ2-5; 7 nucleotides align to TRBD1. The sequence was collected from a young woman in good health and CMV-seronegative. CDR3 DNA: TGCGCCAGCAGCATCGGACAGGCCCAAGAGACCCAGTACTTC. Encoded protein: CASSIGQAQETQYF.